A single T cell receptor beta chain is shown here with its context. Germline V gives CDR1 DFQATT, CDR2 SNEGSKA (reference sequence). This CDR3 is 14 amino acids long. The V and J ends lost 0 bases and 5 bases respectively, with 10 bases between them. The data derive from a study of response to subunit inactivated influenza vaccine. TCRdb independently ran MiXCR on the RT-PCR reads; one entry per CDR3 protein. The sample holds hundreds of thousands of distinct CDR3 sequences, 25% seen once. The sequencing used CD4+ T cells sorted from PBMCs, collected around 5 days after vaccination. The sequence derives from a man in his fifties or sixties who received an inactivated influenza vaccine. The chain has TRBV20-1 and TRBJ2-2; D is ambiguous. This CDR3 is CSARDLGDTGELFF. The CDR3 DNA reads TGCAGTGCTAGAGATCTTGGGGATACCGGGGAGCTGTTTTTT.